The source of this T cell receptor beta chain is a study of T cell responses to AZD1222 COVID-19 vaccine. Study-level results: White British ancestry dominated among donors, who included more females, and clonal diversity was possibly underestimated. Repertoire sampling happened only post peak T cell response. There were vaccine-associated CD4 TCRs across spike, dominant at 160-218 and 743-854.

The germline gives CDR1 WSHSY, CDR2 SAAADI. The CDR3 has 13 amino acids. J was trimmed by 3 bases and V by 3 bases; bases with no gene match: 0. Pooling was applied to second doses at about 4 or about 12 weeks. In regard to this clone: Its target is unknown.

Method: immunoSEQ multiplex PCR; TCRdb's copy keeps in-frame clones and lacks some. The table records around 140,000 clones, under 90% of them present only once. This sequence was found in an adult who received the AZD1222 COVID-19 vaccine. The chain combines TRBV10-2 with TRBJ1-2; 8 bases map to TRBD1. Sequencing was performed on peripheral blood, taken 28 days after the second AZD1222 dose. CDR3 coding DNA: TGCGCCAGCAGTGAACAGGGGGACTATGGCTACACCTTC. As protein: CASSEQGDYGYTF.